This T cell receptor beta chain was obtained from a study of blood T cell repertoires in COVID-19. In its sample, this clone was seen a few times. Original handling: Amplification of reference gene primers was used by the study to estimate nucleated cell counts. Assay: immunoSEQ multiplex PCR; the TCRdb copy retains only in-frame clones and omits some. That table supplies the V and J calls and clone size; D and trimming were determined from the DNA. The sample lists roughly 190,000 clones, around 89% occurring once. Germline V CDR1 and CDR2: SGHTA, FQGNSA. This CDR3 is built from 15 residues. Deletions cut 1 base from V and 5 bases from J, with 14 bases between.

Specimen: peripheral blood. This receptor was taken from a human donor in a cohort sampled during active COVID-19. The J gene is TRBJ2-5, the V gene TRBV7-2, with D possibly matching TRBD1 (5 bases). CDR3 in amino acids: CASSLEGAGWETQYF. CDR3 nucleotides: TGTGCCAGCAGCTTAGAAGGTGCAGGGTGGGAGACCCAGTACTTC.